These T cell receptor beta chains were read from a single sample in a study of graft-versus-host responses after intestinal transplantation. TCRdb's table, derived via immunoSEQ multiplex PCR, lists solely in-frame clones and lacks some. The sample lists 25,000 to 30,000 clones, 80% to 95% seen once, with approximately 0.5% in the top ten. The material sequenced was PBMCs, taken 18 days after transplant. The receptors originated from a human patient who received an intestinal transplant, so some T cells may come from the graft donor. Both conserved end residues are part of each CDR3. The D gene is left open where the match is weak. The size field is filled for only some rows; it gives once, few, many or a size class.

>TRBV4-1|once|TRBJ2-7|TRBD1
CASSQTGTGGDEQYF
TGCGCCAGCAGCCAAACCGGGACAGGGGGCGACGAGCAGTACTTC
>TRBV11-2|NA|TRBJ2-1|NA
CASSLTPAALYNEQFF
TGTGCCAGCAGTCTAACTCCGGCAGCACTTTACAATGAGCAGTTCTTC
>TRBV7-9|NA|TRBJ2-7|TRBD1
CASSSTMGQYHYEQYF
TGTGCCAGCAGCTCAACTATGGGACAGTACCACTACGAGCAGTACTTC
>TRBV4-2|NA|TRBJ1-1|TRBD1
CASSSQGVGTEAFF
TGTGCCAGCAGCTCGCAGGGGGTAGGAACTGAAGCTTTCTTT
>TRBV27|NA|TRBJ1-5|NA
CASSPGTTFYQPQHF
TGTGCCAGCAGCCCGGGGACAACATTTTATCAGCCCCAGCATTTT
>TRBV7-9|NA|TRBJ1-6|NA
CASSLVEGPGEALHF
TGTGCCAGCAGCTTAGTAGAGGGACCGGGGGAGGCCCTCCACTTT
>TRBV27|NA|TRBJ1-6|TRBD1
CASSLQGQALGINGSPLHF
TGTGCCAGCAGTTTACAGGGACAGGCCTTGGGAATTAATGGTTCACCCCTCCACTTT
>TRBV7-9|NA|TRBJ2-3|TRBD1
CASSLTSSRDRTDTQYF
TGTGCCAGCAGCCTAACATCCTCCCGGGACAGGACAGATACGCAGTATTTT
>TRBV9|NA|TRBJ1-1|NA
CASSADGTEAFF
TGTGCCAGCAGCGCAGACGGGACTGAAGCTTTCTTT
>TRBV4-2|NA|TRBJ2-2|NA
CASSQDLGHTGELFF
TGTGCCAGCAGCCAAGATCTAGGCCACACCGGGGAGCTGTTTTTT
>TRBV13|NA|TRBJ2-3|TRBD2
CASSGDLAGGTDTQYF
TGTGCCAGCAGCGGAGATCTAGCGGGGGGCACAGATACGCAGTATTTT
>TRBV13|NA|TRBJ1-1|TRBD1
CASSPAGGTGSTEAFF
TGTGCCAGCAGTCCCGCGGGGGGGACAGGTAGCACTGAAGCTTTCTTT
>TRBV11-1|once|TRBJ2-2|NA
CASSLGSLATHNTGELFF
TGTGCCAGCAGCTTAGGGAGTCTAGCCACGCATAACACCGGGGAGCTGTTTTTT
>TRBV6-1|NA|TRBJ2-2|NA
CASLGWAYTGELFF
TGTGCCAGCTTGGGCTGGGCCTACACCGGGGAGCTGTTTTTT